Below are 30 T cell receptor beta chains sequenced from a single sample in a study of cytomegalovirus exposure and HLA in healthy donors. Use of 60 Vbeta and 13 Jbeta primers characterized the PCR. This table comes from immunoSEQ multiplex PCR, and its TCRdb copy is limited to in-frame clones, with some not included. The table records 45,000 to 65,000 clones, about 82% of them present only once. The sample was PBMCs. Receptors were obtained from a man aged 30 to 39 in good health and CMV-seronegative.

The CDR3 nucleotides are TGTGCCAGCAGTTACCGGGACGGAGCGGGCAATGAGCAGTTCTTC. As protein: CASSYRDGAGNEQFF. The chain carries TRBV6-6 and TRBJ2-1; weak D call: TRBD2 (6 bases). CDR1 and CDR2 from the germline V gene are MNHNY and SVGAGI (reference sequence). This CDR3 comprises 15 residues. Trimming removed 2 bases from V and 6 bases from J, with 14 bases in between.

The chain couples TRBV29-1 to TRBJ2-5; TRBD1 aligns across 7 bases. The CDR3 runs 13 residues. Germline V gives CDR1 SQVTM, CDR2 ANQGSEA. Losses at the gene ends were 4 bases for V and 3 bases for J; bases not matched to a gene: 5. The CDR3 DNA sequence: TGCAGCGTTGTAACCGGGACAGAAGAGACCCAGTACTTC. Its protein product is CSVVTGTEETQYF.

The rearrangement joins TRBV30 to TRBJ1-4; the match to TRBD1 covers 7 bases. The CDR3 is made up of 14 amino acids. V trimming: 3 bases; J trimming: 7 bases; junction bases outside the gene matches: 8. The germline V gene encodes CDR1 GTSNPN and CDR2 SVGIG (reference sequence). In nucleotides, the CDR3 is TGTGCCTGGAGGCCCACAGGGGCTAGTGAAAAACTGTTTTTT. This codes for CAWRPTGASEKLFF.

V gene TRBV28 combines with J gene TRBJ1-2; D may be TRBD1 (5 bases). Germline CDR1 and CDR2: MDHEN and SYDVKM. The ends were cut back, 1 base at V and 4 bases at J, with 25 bases in the middle. The CDR3 runs 19 residues. This CDR3 is CASSLYRKGVPRSVYGYTF. DNA for the CDR3: TGTGCCAGCAGTTTATATCGAAAAGGGGTCCCCAGGTCCGTCTATGGCTACACCTTC.

The V gene is TRBV5-4, the J gene TRBJ2-1, with D uncertain. CDR1 SGHNT and CDR2 YYREEE come from the germline V gene (reference sequence). V lost 6 bases to trimming and J lost 4 bases, with 11 bases between them. CDR3 length: 13 residues. CDR3 sequence: CASTHGPYNEQFF. Written as DNA, the CDR3 is TGTGCCAGCACCCATGGGCCATACAATGAGCAGTTCTTC.

The chain couples TRBV4-2 to TRBJ2-5; D is possibly TRBD1 (8 bases). V lost 5 bases, J lost 5 bases, and 21 bases lay in between. The CDR3 runs 16 residues. Germline CDR1 is LGHNA and CDR2 is YNFKEQ. CDR3 sequence reads: CASSSADREGTETQYF. CDR3 nucleotides: TGTGCCAGCAGCTCCGCGGACAGGGAGGGGACGGAGACCCAGTACTTC.

This chain uses TRBV28 with TRBJ2-4; D unresolved. There are 14 residues in the CDR3. From germline, CDR1 is MDHEN and CDR2 SYDVKM. The V and J ends lost 3 bases and 2 bases respectively, with 8 bases between them. DNA of the CDR3: TGTGCCAGCAGTTTGACACAAACCAAAAACATTCAGTACTTC. As protein: CASSLTQTKNIQYF.

The chain has TRBV4-3 and TRBJ2-3, with 7 bases that match TRBD2. The length of the CDR3 is 14 residues. Germline V gene lookup returns CDR1 LGHNA and CDR2 YSLEER. The junction had 0 bases not matched to a gene; V was cut back by 1 base and J by 2 bases. CDR3 DNA: TGCGCCAGCAGCCAAGGACTAGCCACAGATACGCAGTATTTT. This codes for CASSQGLATDTQYF.

J is TRBJ1-1 and V is TRBV2, with 7 nucleotides matching TRBD1. V trimming: 0 bases; J trimming: 5 bases; junction bases outside the gene matches: 12. There are 17 residues in the CDR3. The germline V gene has CDR1 SNHLY and CDR2 FYNNEI. The CDR3 nucleotides are TGTGCCAGCAGTGAAGCGCATGACAGGGCTGGCAAGACTGAAGCTTTCTTT. Encoded protein: CASSEAHDRAGKTEAFF.

The chain carries TRBV5-1 and TRBJ2-7; D is undetermined. CDR3 length: 14 amino acids. V was pared by 2 bases and J by 3 bases, with 12 bases between. Germline V CDR1 and CDR2: SGHRS, YFSETQ. The CDR3 reads CASSLLGTGYEQYF. The CDR3 nucleotides read TGCGCCAGCAGCTTATTGGGTACGGGCTACGAGCAGTACTTC.

This rearrangement joins TRBV7-8 to TRBJ2-3, with TRBD2 matching over 9 bases. This CDR3 is built from 17 residues. In germline, CDR1 is SGHVS, CDR2 FQNEAQ. J was trimmed by 0 bases and V by 5 bases; bases with no gene match: 9. Here the CDR3 reads CASSPGASGASTDTQYF. For the CDR3, the DNA is TGTGCCAGCAGCCCGGGGGCTAGCGGGGCTAGCACAGATACGCAGTATTTT. Filled out from reference TRBV7-8 and TRBJ2-3, the complete variable domain reads GAGVSQSPRYKVAKRGQDVALRCDPISGHVSLFWYQQALGQGPEFLTYFQNEAQLDKSGLPSDRFFAERPEGSVSTLKIQRTQQEDSAVYLCASSPGASGASTDTQYFGPGTRLTVL.

This chain connects TRBV6-4 to TRBJ2-6; tentatively, D is TRBD2 (7 bases). This CDR3 has 16 residues. V dropped 0 bases and J dropped 3 bases, with 9 bases sitting between them. In germline, CDR1 is MRHNA, CDR2 SNTAGT. Here the CDR3 reads CASSDSGGHGANVLTF. CDR3 bases: TGTGCCAGCAGTGACTCGGGGGGGCATGGGGCCAACGTCCTGACTTTC.

The V and J genes are TRBV27 and TRBJ1-3, with 8 bases matching TRBD1. The V segment lost 6 bases and the J segment 5 bases; nucleotides outside the gene matches: 9. The CDR3 contains 15 residues. CDR1 is MNHEY and CDR2 is SMNVEV in the germline V gene (reference sequence). DNA of the CDR3: TGTGCCAGCAGCCTAGGTGGGACAGGCCGAAACACCATATATTTT. As protein: CASSLGGTGRNTIYF.

This rearrangement joins TRBV4-1 to TRBJ1-5, with D hard to call. CDR1 MGHRA and CDR2 YSYEKL come from the germline V gene. The V gene lost 3 bases and the J gene lost 0 bases, with 12 bases spanning the gap. The CDR3 extends over 16 amino acids. The CDR3 here is CASSQGEIHSNQPQHF. DNA of the CDR3: TGCGCCAGCAGCCAGGGAGAGATACATAGCAATCAGCCCCAGCATTTT.

V and J are TRBV6-1 and TRBJ1-5; TRBD1 matches at 10 bases. J lost 4 bases, V lost 8 bases, and 8 bases had no gene match. The CDR3 spans 15 residues. Germline-derived CDR1 and CDR2 are MNHNS and SASEGT. The CDR3 sequence is CASRRQGALNQPQHF. The CDR3 DNA sequence: TGTGCCAGCCGACGACAGGGGGCTCTTAATCAGCCCCAGCATTTT.

This clone has more than one count but fewer than ten. The chain combines TRBV5-6 with TRBJ1-3, with D possibly TRBD1 on 6 matching bases. The CDR3 has 14 amino acids. V gave up 3 bases and J gave up 0 bases, with 7 bases separating them. The germline gives CDR1 SGHDT, CDR2 YYEEEE. The CDR3 DNA follows: TGTGCCAGCAGCTCGACAGGCTCTGGAAACACCATATATTTT. It specifies CASSSTGSGNTIYF.

The J gene is TRBJ1-4, the V gene TRBV18; TRBD1 matches 9 bases. This CDR3 comprises 16 residues. Germline CDR1 is KGHSH and CDR2 is LQKENI. The ends lost 3 bases at V and 8 bases at J; junction bases unmatched: 10. The CDR3: CASSPKSGTGIEKLFF. CDR3 bases: TGTGCCAGCTCACCGAAGTCTGGGACAGGGATAGAAAAACTGTTTTTT. Combining the CDR3 with reference TRBV18 and TRBJ1-4 gives the whole variable domain NAGVMQNPRHLVRRRGQEARLRCSPMKGHSHVYWYRQLPEEGLKFMVYLQKENIIDESGMPKERFSAEFPKEGPSILRIQQVVRGDSAAYFCASSPKSGTGIEKLFFGSGTQLSVL.

The gene calls are TRBV28 and TRBJ2-7; D might be TRBD1 (6 bases). The V and J ends lost 5 bases and 2 bases respectively, with 22 bases between them. This CDR3 comprises 17 residues. From germline, CDR1 is MDHEN and CDR2 SYDVKM. The CDR3, as DNA: TGTGCCAGCAGTCCCCCTCTCCCCTACAGGGTCCCCTACGAGCAGTACTTC. Its protein is CASSPPLPYRVPYEQYF.

The table lists this clone with a count of one. This chain uses TRBV7-2 with TRBJ2-5; 7 nucleotides agree with TRBD1. The V gene end was trimmed by 1 base and the J gene end by 1 base; junction bases not matched to a gene: 6. Germline V gene data show CDR1 as SGHTA and CDR2 as FQGNSA. The CDR3 extends over 16 amino acids. The CDR3 here is CASSLGSGTAQETQYF. In DNA form, the CDR3 reads TGTGCCAGCAGCTTAGGTTCAGGGACAGCCCAAGAGACCCAGTACTTC. Full variable domain (rest looked up from reference TRBV7-2 and TRBJ2-5): GAGVSQSPSNKVTEKGKDVELRCDPISGHTALYWYRQSLGQGLEFLIYFQGNSAPDKSGLPSDRFSAERTGGSVSTLTIQRTQQEDSAVYLCASSLGSGTAQETQYFGPGTRLLVL.

The chain combines TRBV7-9 with TRBJ2-1; no definite D call. Deletions cut 1 base from V and 3 bases from J, with 10 bases between. CDR1 and CDR2 (germline): SEHNR, FQNEAQ (reference sequence). The CDR3 extends over 15 amino acids. The chain's CDR3 is CASSLVDTVYNEQFF. CDR3 DNA: TGTGCCAGCAGCTTAGTTGATACTGTCTACAATGAGCAGTTCTTC. The whole variable domain, remainder taken from reference TRBV7-9 and TRBJ2-1, is DTGVSQNPRHKITKRGQNVTFRCDPISEHNRLYWYRQTLGQGPEFLTYFQNEAQLEKSRLLSDRFSAERPKGSFSTLEIQRTEQGDSAMYLCASSLVDTVYNEQFFGPGTRLTVL.

The gene calls are TRBV6-1 and TRBJ2-1, with 8 nucleotides matching TRBD1. This CDR3 is 17 amino acids long. Germline loops: CDR1 MNHNS, CDR2 SASEGT. V dropped 6 bases and J dropped 0; count of bases not matched to a gene: 10. CDR3 in DNA: TGTGCCAGCAGAGAACAGACAGGGGTTAGCTCCTACAATGAGCAGTTCTTC. Amino acid sequence: CASREQTGVSSYNEQFF.

The J gene is TRBJ1-2, the V gene TRBV4-1, with D possibly matching TRBD1 (5 bases). The CDR3 length is 16 residues. Germline V gene lookup returns CDR1 MGHRA and CDR2 YSYEKL. V was shortened by 1 base and J by 3 bases, with 15 bases between the two germline ends. CDR3 in DNA: TGCGCCAGCAGCCAAGCTCCCGGGGGTAGTGACTATGGCTACACCTTC. Its protein product is CASSQAPGGSDYGYTF.

This rearrangement joins TRBV12-5 to TRBJ2-5; perhaps TRBD1 as D (6 bases). The J call is in doubt because the DNA end fits TRBJ2-7 better. This CDR3 has 13 residues. Looked up from germline, CDR1 is LGHNT and CDR2 is FRNRAP. CDR3 protein: CASGSTGSYEQYF. CDR3 DNA sequence: TGTGCTAGTGGTTCCACAGGGAGCTACGAGCAGTACTTC.

The rearrangement uses TRBV6-6 and TRBJ2-7; 9 bases align to TRBD1. CDR3 length equals 15 residues. Germline CDR1 is MNHNY and CDR2 is SVGAGI (reference sequence). V shed 0 bases, J shed 1 base, and the junction held 1 base outside the gene matches. The CDR3 sequence is CASSYSGQGSYEQYF. DNA of the CDR3: TGTGCCAGCAGTTACTCGGGACAGGGTTCCTACGAGCAGTACTTC.

This chain links TRBV21-1 with TRBJ1-1. TRBV21-1 is designated a pseudogene. The CDR3 runs 15 residues. The chain's CDR3 is CASSKVRDRNTEAFF. The CDR3 bases are TGTGCCAGCAGCAAAGTGAGGGATCGGAACACTGAAGCTTTCTTT.

This chain links TRBV19 with TRBJ2-1; 10 bases are shared with TRBD2. This CDR3 is 16 amino acids long. V shed 3 bases, J shed 2 bases, and the junction held 4 bases outside the gene matches. Germline CDR1 LNHDA, CDR2 SQIVND (reference sequence). CDR3 protein: CASSMLAGVPYNEQFF. The CDR3 DNA follows: TGTGCCAGTAGTATGCTAGCGGGAGTTCCCTACAATGAGCAGTTCTTC.

The chain recombines TRBV18 with TRBJ2-7; maybe TRBD2 (7 bases). Trimming took 0 bases from V and 0 from J, leaving 9 bases between them. The CDR3 is 15 residues long. The V gene's germline CDR1 is KGHSH and CDR2 LQKENI. As DNA, the CDR3 is TGTGCCAGCTCACCACCGGCGGGGGCCTCCTACGAGCAGTACTTC. This sequence encodes CASSPPAGASYEQYF.

In regard to this clone: Other DNA sequences from this sample encode an identical CDR3 as well. V and J are TRBV7-2 and TRBJ1-2, with 7 bases matching TRBD1. CDR1 SGHTA and CDR2 FQGNSA come from the germline V gene. CDR3 length: 14 residues. After removal of 1 base from V and 4 bases from J, the junction contained 3 bases not matched to a gene. Here the CDR3 reads CASSLGQGGYGYTF. The CDR3, as DNA: TGTGCCAGCAGCTTAGGGCAGGGGGGCTATGGCTACACCTTC.

This clone was counted only a few times. The V gene is TRBV7-2, the J gene TRBJ2-5; weak D call: TRBD1 (6 bases). The germline CDR1 and CDR2 sequences are SGHTA and FQGNSA. Trimming cost V 3 bases and J 3 bases, with 8 bases left between them. The CDR3 sequence is 13 residues long. CDR3 nucleotide sequence: TGTGCCAGCAGCTTCAAGGGGGAAGAGACCCAGTACTTC. Translated: CASSFKGEETQYF.

The CDR3 nucleotides read TGTGCCAGCAGCACCACCGGGACAGGGGGCACTGAGCAGTTCTTC. Encoded protein: CASSTTGTGGTEQFF. The chain has TRBV11-3 and TRBJ2-1; TRBD1 matches at 12 bases. Germline V gene data show CDR1 as SGHNT and CDR2 as YENEEA. The J segment lost 9 bases and the V segment lost 5 bases, leaving 8 bases of the junction unmatched. The CDR3 loop spans 15 amino acids.